This T cell receptor (beta chain) stems from a study of blood T cell repertoires in COVID-19. Study context: Acute and convalescent COVID-19 samples came from the United States, Italy and Spain. From T cells, B-cell-depleted T cells, or PBMCs came the material, which was cDNA or gDNA.

Under the authors' procedure: How many nucleated cells were present was estimated from reference gene primer amplification. Libraries were prepared by immunoSEQ multiplex PCR; TCRdb keeps only in-frame clonotypes and omits some of them. V and J calls and clone size are as listed in that table; D and trimming were resolved from the DNA. Among tens of thousands of clones listed, roughly four fifths were seen once. This CDR3 is 18 amino acids long. Germline loops: CDR1 LGHDT, CDR2 YNNKEL (reference sequence). V lost 4 bases and J lost 0; bases outside the gene matches: 14. The TCR sequence derives from a human donor in a cohort sampled during active COVID-19. The chain is built from TRBV3-1 (or the pseudogene TRBV3-2) and TRBJ1-2; 7 bases fit TRBD1. The sequenced material came from peripheral blood. The DNA for the CDR3 is TGTGCCAGCAGCCCTCTGGACAGGTCGAGGTCACCTAACTATGGCTACACCTTC. Translating gives CASSPLDRSRSPNYGYTF.